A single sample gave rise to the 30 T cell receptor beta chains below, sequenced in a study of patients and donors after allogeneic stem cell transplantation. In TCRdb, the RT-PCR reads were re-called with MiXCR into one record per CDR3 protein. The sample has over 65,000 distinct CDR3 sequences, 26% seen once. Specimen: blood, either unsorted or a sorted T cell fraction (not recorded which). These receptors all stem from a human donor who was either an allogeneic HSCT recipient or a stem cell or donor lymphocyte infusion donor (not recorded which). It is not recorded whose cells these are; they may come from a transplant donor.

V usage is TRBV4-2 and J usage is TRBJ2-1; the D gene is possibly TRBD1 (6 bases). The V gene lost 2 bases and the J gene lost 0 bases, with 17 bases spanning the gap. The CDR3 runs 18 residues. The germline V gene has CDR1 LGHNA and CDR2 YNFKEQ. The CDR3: CASSQKRAQGSSYNEQFF. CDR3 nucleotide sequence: TGTGCCAGCAGCCAAAAAAGGGCTCAGGGGAGCTCCTACAATGAGCAGTTCTTC.

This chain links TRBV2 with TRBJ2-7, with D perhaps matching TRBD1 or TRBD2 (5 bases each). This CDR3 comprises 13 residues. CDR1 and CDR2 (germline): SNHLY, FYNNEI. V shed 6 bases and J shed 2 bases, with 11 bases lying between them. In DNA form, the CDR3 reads TGTGCCAGCAGGGGACCACAAGCCTACGAGCAGTACTTC. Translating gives CASRGPQAYEQYF.

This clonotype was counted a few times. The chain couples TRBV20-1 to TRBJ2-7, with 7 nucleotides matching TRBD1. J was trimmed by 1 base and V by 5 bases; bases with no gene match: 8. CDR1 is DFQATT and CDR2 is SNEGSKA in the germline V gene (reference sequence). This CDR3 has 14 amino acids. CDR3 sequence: CSAPRGSGSYEQYF. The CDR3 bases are TGCAGTGCTCCCAGGGGGAGCGGTTCCTACGAGCAGTACTTC.

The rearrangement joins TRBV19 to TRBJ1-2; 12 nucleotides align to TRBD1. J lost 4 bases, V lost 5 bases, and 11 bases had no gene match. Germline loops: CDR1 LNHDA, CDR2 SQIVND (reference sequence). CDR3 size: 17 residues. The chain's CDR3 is CASSFRDRGHVFYGYTF. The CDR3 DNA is TGTGCCAGTAGTTTCCGGGACAGGGGGCATGTTTTCTATGGCTACACCTTC.

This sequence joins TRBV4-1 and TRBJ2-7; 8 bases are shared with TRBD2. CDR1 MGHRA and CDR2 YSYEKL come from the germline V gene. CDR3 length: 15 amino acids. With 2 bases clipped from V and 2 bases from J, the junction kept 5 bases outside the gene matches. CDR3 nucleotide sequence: TGCGCCAGCAGCCAAACCGGGACTAGGGCCTACGAGCAGTACTTC. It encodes CASSQTGTRAYEQYF.

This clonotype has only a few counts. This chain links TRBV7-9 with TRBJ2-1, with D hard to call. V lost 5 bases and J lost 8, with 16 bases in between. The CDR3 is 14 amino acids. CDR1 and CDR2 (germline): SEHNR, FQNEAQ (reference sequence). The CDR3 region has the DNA TGTGCCAGCAGCCGAGGACCGCCCCGGGATGAGCAGTTCTTC. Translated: CASSRGPPRDEQFF.

CDR3: CASSHVGDPEQYF. CDR3 DNA sequence: TGTGCCAGCAGCCACGTCGGGGATCCAGAGCAGTACTTC. The chain uses TRBV5-5 and TRBJ2-7; TRBD2 might be the D (5 bases). V was clipped by 4 bases and J by 7 bases, with 15 bases between them. Looked up from germline, CDR1 is SGHKS and CDR2 is YYEKEE (reference sequence). This CDR3 contains 13 residues.

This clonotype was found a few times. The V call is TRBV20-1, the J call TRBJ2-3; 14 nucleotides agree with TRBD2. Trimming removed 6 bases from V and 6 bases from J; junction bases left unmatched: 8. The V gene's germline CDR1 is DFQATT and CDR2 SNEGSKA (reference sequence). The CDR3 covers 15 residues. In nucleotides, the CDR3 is TGCAGTGCCTCGACTAGCGGGAGGGCCACGGATACGCAGTATTTT. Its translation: CSASTSGRATDTQYF.

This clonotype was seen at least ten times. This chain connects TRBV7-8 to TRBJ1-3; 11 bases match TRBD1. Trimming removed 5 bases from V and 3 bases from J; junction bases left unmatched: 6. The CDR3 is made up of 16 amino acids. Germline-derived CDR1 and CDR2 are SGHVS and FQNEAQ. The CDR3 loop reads CASSERDRGNGNTIYF. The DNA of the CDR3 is TGTGCCAGCAGCGAGCGGGACAGGGGGAATGGAAACACCATATATTTT.

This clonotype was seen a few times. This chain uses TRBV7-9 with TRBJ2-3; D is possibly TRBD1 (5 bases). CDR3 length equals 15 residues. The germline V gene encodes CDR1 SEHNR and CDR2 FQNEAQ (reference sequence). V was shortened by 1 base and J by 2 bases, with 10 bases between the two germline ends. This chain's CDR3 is CASSLDGQPTDTQYF. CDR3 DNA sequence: TGTGCCAGCAGCTTAGATGGACAACCCACAGATACGCAGTATTTT.

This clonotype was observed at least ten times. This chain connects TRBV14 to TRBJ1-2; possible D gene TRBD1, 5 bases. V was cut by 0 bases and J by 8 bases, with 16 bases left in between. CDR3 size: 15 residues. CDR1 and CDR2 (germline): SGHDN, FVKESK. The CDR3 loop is CASSQDQEGSRGYTF. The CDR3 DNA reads TGTGCCAGCAGCCAAGATCAAGAGGGGTCGAGGGGCTACACCTTC.

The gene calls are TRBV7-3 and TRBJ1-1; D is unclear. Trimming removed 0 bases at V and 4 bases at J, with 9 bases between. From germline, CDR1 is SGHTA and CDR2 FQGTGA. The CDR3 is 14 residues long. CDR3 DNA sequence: TGTGCCAGCAGCTTAACGAGGGATTCCACTGAAGCTTTCTTT. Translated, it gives CASSLTRDSTEAFF.

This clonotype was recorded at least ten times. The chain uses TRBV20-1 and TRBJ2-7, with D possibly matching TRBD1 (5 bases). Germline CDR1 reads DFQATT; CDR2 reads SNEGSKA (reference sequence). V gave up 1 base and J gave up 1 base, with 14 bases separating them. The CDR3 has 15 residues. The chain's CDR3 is CSARVMGPGSYEQYF. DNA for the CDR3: TGCAGTGCTAGAGTTATGGGGCCGGGTTCCTACGAGCAGTACTTC.

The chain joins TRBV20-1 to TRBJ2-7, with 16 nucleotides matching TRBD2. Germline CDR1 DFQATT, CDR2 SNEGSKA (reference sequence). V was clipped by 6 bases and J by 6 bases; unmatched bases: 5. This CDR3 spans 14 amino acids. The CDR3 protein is CSAWGLAGGPEQYF. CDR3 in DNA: TGCAGTGCGTGGGGACTAGCGGGAGGGCCCGAGCAGTACTTC.

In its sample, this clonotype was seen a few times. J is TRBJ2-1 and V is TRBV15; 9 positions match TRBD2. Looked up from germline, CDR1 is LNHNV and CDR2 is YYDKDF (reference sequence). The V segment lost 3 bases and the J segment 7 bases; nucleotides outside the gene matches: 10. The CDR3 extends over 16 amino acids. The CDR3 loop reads CATSRQTSGSANEQFF. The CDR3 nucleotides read TGTGCCACCAGCAGGCAGACTAGCGGATCTGCTAATGAGCAGTTCTTC.

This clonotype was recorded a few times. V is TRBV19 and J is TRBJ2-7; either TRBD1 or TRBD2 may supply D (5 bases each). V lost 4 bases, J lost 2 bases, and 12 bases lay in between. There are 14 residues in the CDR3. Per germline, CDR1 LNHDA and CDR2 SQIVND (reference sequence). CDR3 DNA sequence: TGTGCCAGTAGTACCCGGGACGGACCCTACGAGCAGTACTTC. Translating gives CASSTRDGPYEQYF.

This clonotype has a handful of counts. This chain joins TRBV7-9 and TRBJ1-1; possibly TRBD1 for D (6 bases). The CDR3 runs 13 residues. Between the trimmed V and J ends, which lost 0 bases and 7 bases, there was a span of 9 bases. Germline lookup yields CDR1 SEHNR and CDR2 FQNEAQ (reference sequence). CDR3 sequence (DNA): TGTGCCAGCAGCTTAGCCGGGGACATTGAAGCTTTCTTT. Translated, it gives CASSLAGDIEAFF.

CDR3 amino acids: CAISEVAGVTGELFF. Written as DNA, the CDR3 is TGTGCCATCAGCGAAGTAGCGGGGGTCACCGGGGAGCTGTTTTTT. The J gene is TRBJ2-2, the V gene TRBV10-3; TRBD2 matches at 9 bases. CDR1 ENHRY and CDR2 SYGVKD come from the germline V gene. J gave up 4 bases and V 6 bases, and 6 bases lay outside the gene matches. The CDR3 is made up of 15 amino acids.

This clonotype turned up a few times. The CDR3 spells CASSLGQGRNQPQHF. The DNA for the CDR3 is TGTGCCAGCAGTTTGGGACAGGGACGCAATCAGCCCCAGCATTTT. This chain links TRBV12-3 or TRBV12-4 with TRBJ1-5; TRBD1 aligns across 9 bases. V was pared by 3 bases and J by 2 bases, with 2 bases of the junction left unmatched. The CDR3 runs to 15 residues.

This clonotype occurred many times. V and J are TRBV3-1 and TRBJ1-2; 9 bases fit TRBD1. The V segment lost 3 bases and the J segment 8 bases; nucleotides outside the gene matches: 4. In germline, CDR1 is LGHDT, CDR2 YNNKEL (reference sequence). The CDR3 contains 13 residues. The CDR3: CASSQDRGHGYTF. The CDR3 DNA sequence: TGTGCCAGCAGCCAGGACAGGGGTCACGGCTACACCTTC.

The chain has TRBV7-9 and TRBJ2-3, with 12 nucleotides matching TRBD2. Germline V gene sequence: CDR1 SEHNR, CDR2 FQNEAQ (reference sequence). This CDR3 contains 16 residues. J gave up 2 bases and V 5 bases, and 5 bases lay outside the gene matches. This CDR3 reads CASSKGLAGPTDTQYF. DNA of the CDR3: TGTGCCAGCAGCAAGGGACTAGCGGGCCCCACAGATACGCAGTATTTT.

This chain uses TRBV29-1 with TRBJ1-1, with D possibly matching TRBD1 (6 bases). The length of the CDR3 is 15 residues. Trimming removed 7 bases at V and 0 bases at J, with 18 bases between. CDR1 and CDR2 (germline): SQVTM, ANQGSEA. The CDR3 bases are TGCAGCGCCAATTCCGGGACAAGCCTGAACACTGAAGCTTTCTTT. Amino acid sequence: CSANSGTSLNTEAFF.

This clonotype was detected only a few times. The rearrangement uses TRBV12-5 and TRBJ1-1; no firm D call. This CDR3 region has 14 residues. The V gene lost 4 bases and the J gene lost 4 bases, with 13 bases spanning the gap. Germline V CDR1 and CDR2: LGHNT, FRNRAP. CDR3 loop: CASGSLRPGTEAFF. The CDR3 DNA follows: TGTGCTAGTGGTTCCCTCAGACCAGGCACTGAAGCTTTCTTT.

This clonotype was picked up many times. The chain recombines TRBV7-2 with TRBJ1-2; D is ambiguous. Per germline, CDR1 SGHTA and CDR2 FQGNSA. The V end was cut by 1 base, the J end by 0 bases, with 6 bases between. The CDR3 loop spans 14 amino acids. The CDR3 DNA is TGTGCCAGCAGCTTAGTAGCGGCTAACTATGGCTACACCTTC. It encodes CASSLVAANYGYTF.

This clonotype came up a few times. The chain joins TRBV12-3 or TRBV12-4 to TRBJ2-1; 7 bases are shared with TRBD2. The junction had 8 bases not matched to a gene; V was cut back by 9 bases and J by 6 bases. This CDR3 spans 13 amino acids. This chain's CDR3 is CASSRGGGNEQFF. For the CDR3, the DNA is TGTGCCAGTAGCCGCGGGGGAGGCAATGAGCAGTTCTTC.

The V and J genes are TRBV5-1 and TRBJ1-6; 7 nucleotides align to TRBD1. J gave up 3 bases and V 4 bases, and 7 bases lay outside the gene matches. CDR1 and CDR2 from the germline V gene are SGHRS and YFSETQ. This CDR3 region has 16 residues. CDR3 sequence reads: CASSLTGARYNSPLHF. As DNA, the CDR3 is TGCGCCAGCAGCCTAACAGGGGCCCGCTATAATTCACCCCTCCACTTT.

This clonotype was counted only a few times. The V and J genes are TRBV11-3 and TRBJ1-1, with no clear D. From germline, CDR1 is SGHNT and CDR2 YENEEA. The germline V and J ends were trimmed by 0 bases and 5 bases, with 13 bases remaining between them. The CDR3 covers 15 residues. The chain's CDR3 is CASSLERNLGTEAFF. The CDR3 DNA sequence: TGTGCCAGCAGCTTAGAGAGGAACTTGGGGACTGAAGCTTTCTTT.

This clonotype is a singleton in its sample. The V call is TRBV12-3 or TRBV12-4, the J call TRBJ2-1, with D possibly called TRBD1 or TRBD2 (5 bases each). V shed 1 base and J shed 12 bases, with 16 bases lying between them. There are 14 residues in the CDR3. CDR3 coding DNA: TGTGCCAGCAGTTTAGAGGTGGGGGAGCCGGCGCAGTTCTTC. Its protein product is CASSLEVGEPAQFF.

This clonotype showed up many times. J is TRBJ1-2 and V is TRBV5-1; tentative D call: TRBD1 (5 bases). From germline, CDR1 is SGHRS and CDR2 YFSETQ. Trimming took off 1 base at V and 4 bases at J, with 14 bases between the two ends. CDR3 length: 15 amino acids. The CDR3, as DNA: TGCGCCAGCAGCTTGTCCACAGGACCGAGCTATGGCTACACCTTC. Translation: CASSLSTGPSYGYTF.

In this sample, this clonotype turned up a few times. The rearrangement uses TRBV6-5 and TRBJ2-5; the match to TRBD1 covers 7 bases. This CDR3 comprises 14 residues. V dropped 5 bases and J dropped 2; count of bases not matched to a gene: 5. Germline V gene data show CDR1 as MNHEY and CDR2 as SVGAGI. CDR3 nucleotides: TGTGCCAGCAGTCCGGGACAGTTACAAGAGACCCAGTACTTC. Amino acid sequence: CASSPGQLQETQYF.